The source of this T cell receptor beta chain is a study of CD8 T cells in ankylosing spondylitis. Germline V gene lookup returns CDR1 DFQATT and CDR2 SNEGSKA (reference sequence). With 6 bases removed from V and 9 bases from J, the gap between germline ends came to 18 bases. This CDR3 is built from 13 residues. MiXCR, run by TCRdb on the 5' RACE reads, gives a single entry per CDR3 protein. This table has 130,000 or so distinct CDR3 sequences, over 6% appearing once. The material sequenced was blood, either unsorted or a sorted T cell fraction (not recorded which). This sequence originates from a male donor with ankylosing spondylitis or in good health (not recorded which). This chain uses TRBV20-1 with TRBJ2-1; possible D gene TRBD2, 7 bases. The CDR3 protein is CSAKGGGGGEQFF. CDR3 bases: TGCAGTGCCAAAGGTGGAGGGGGGGGTGAGCAGTTCTTC.